The clone carrying this T cell receptor (beta chain) was seen repeatedly, ten times or more. Its antigen is still unknown. The CDR3 runs to 14 residues. Germline CDR1 reads GTSNPN; CDR2 reads SVGIG (reference sequence). V lost 2 bases and J 2 bases, leaving 12 bases between the germline ends. This sample was included in a study of CD8 T cells in ankylosing spondylitis. Making use of molecular barcodes, quantitative 5'-RACE generated TCR beta libraries. One entry per CDR3 protein, called by TCRdb with MiXCR from the 5' RACE reads. This sample has about 240,000 distinct CDR3 sequences, with 8% to 9.5% found just once. Study-level findings and limits: In reactive arthritis synovial fluid and blood, some motif variants had been reported before. The disease-linked clones had a CD8+ phenotype and low blood frequencies. What appeared characteristic of ankylosing spondylitis blood was a TCR beta motif of under 10 highly homologous variants.

The chain carries TRBV30 and TRBJ2-5; tentatively, D is TRBD2 (5 bases). The sequence derives from a male donor with ankylosing spondylitis or in good health (not recorded which). The sample comprised blood, either unsorted or a sorted T cell fraction (not recorded which). CDR3 sequence reads: CAWSTGTIQETQYF. CDR3 in DNA: TGTGCCTGGAGTACGGGAACTATTCAAGAGACCCAGTACTTC.